These 2 T cell receptor beta chains share one sample of origin, sequenced in a study of regulatory T cells in long-lasting Graves disease. HTBI primers from iRepertoire and Arm-PCR of CDR3 regions yielded the TCR beta libraries. TCRdb itself ran the multiplex PCR reads through MiXCR, one entry per CDR3 protein. The sample records hundreds of thousands of distinct CDR3 sequences, around a fifth being singletons. The time point was: persistent/refractory GD, antithyroid drugs over 5 years with positive TRAb. TCR sequences were obtained from RNA taken from PBMCs. Sample: peripheral blood mononuclear cells (PBMCs), taken when the disease was refractory, from a patient treated with antithyroid drugs. These receptors all come from a female donor with Graves disease.

V gene TRBV19 combines with J gene TRBJ2-2, with D possibly TRBD1 on 6 matching bases. Trimming stripped 6 bases from V and 3 bases from J, with 14 bases between. The CDR3 length is 15 residues. CDR1 is LNHDA and CDR2 is SQIVND in the germline V gene (reference sequence). In DNA form, the CDR3 reads TGTGCCAGTAGGGCACCAGGGGCAGACACCGGGGAGCTGTTTTTT. It is translated as CASRAPGADTGELFF.

This clonotype was seen at least ten times. The chain uses TRBV28 and TRBJ1-6, with D perhaps matching TRBD1 (6 bases). The germline V gene encodes CDR1 MDHEN and CDR2 SYDVKM. V lost 5 bases and J 14 bases, leaving 13 bases between the germline ends. The CDR3 consists of 12 residues. The DNA of the CDR3 is TGTGCCAGCAGTCGGACAGTCCCCACCCTCCACTTT. It yields the protein CASSRTVPTLHF.